The next 17 T cell receptor beta chains were all read from a single sample in a study of T-cell memory formation after mild COVID-19. TCRdb reprocessed the 5' RACE reads via MiXCR and lists one record per CDR3 protein. Of a few hundred thousand distinct CDR3 sequences detected, around 17% appear once; the ten largest clones hold around 21%. Input material: PBMCs or a T cell subset sorted from them (not recorded which). These receptors all come from a man between 18 and 29 years old who had mild COVID-19 (a few samples of this study predate the infection). Cell type and time point are not known.

This rearrangement joins TRBV6-6 to TRBJ1-5; D gene ambiguous. The V gene lost 2 bases and the J gene lost 11 bases, with 7 bases spanning the gap. CDR1 is MNHNY and CDR2 is SVGAGI in the germline V gene (reference sequence). This CDR3 has 11 residues. The chain's CDR3 is CASSYREAQHF. The CDR3 nucleotides are TGTGCCAGCAGTTACAGGGAAGCCCAGCATTTT.

This clonotype was detected a few times. The gene calls are TRBV4-2 and TRBJ1-2; D might be TRBD1 (5 bases). The CDR3 covers 15 residues. Trimming left V 1 base short and J 6 bases short, with 15 bases between. Germline V gene data show CDR1 as LGHNA and CDR2 as YNFKEQ. The DNA of the CDR3 is TGTGCCAGCAGCCAAGTAGGGGTAAGATCGGATGGCTACACCTTC. Its protein product is CASSQVGVRSDGYTF.

Many counts were recorded for this clonotype. CDR3 DNA: TGTGCCAGCAGCCGACAGGGGACCTACGAGCAGTACTTC. Residues: CASSRQGTYEQYF. The chain carries TRBV7-2 and TRBJ2-7; TRBD1 matches 8 bases. The CDR3 extends over 13 amino acids. Germline CDR1 is SGHTA and CDR2 is FQGNSA. V lost 5 bases to trimming and J lost 2 bases; unmatched junction nucleotides: 2.

This chain uses TRBV7-6 with TRBJ2-5; 7 bases agree with TRBD2. The CDR3 has 16 residues. The V gene's germline CDR1 is SGHVS and CDR2 FNYEAQ. The ends lost 6 bases at V and 5 bases at J; junction bases unmatched: 15. The CDR3 sequence: CASRRALEGRVETQYF. The CDR3 DNA follows: TGTGCCAGCAGACGAGCCCTAGAGGGGAGGGTGGAGACCCAGTACTTC.

This clonotype was detected only a few times. V is TRBV24-1 and J is TRBJ1-2; no clear D. With 3 bases removed from V and 4 bases from J, the gap between germline ends came to 5 bases. CDR3 size: 12 residues. Germline values: CDR1 KGHDR, CDR2 SFDVKD. CDR3 nucleotide sequence: TGTGCCACCAGTGATCCGATCTATGGCTACACCTTC. Protein: CATSDPIYGYTF.

The chain carries TRBV6-6 and TRBJ1-2, with D possibly matching TRBD1 (5 bases). The V end was cut by 7 bases, the J end by 1 base, with 13 bases between. The CDR3 consists of 14 residues. Germline V gives CDR1 MNHNY, CDR2 SVGAGI (reference sequence). Here the CDR3 reads CASIRTDSNYGYTF. CDR3 in DNA: TGTGCCAGCATCCGTACAGACAGTAACTATGGCTACACCTTC.

V is TRBV5-1 and J is TRBJ2-7; possibly TRBD1 or TRBD2 for D (5 bases each). Germline values: CDR1 SGHRS, CDR2 YFSETQ. Trimming took 0 bases from V and 6 from J, leaving 16 bases between them. The CDR3 consists of 15 residues. The CDR3 coding sequence is TGCGCCAGCAGCTTGGATGGGCTAGCAAGGGGCGAGCAGTACGTC. Its translation is CASSLDGLARGEQYV.

CDR3 DNA: TGTGCCAGCAGTGGGGGGGGCACTGAAGCTTTCTTT. It is translated as CASSGGGTEAFF. V is TRBV6-1 and J is TRBJ1-1, with D possibly TRBD1 on 5 matching bases. In germline, CDR1 is MNHNS, CDR2 SASEGT. The germline V and J ends were trimmed by 4 bases and 4 bases, with 7 bases remaining between them. This CDR3 comprises 12 residues.

The gene calls are TRBV5-1 and TRBJ2-4, with 10 bases aligning to TRBD1. This CDR3 contains 16 residues. The junction had 4 bases not matched to a gene; V was cut back by 4 bases and J by 0 bases. CDR1 SGHRS and CDR2 YFSETQ come from the germline V gene. The CDR3 loop reads CASSPGTGAAKNIQYF. The CDR3 coding sequence is TGCGCCAGCAGCCCCGGGACAGGGGCAGCCAAAAACATTCAGTACTTC. Filled out from reference TRBV5-1 and TRBJ2-4, the complete variable domain reads KAGVTQTPRYLIKTRGQQVTLSCSPISGHRSVSWYQQTPGQGLQFLFEYFSETQRNKGNFPGRFSGRQFSNSRSEMNVSTLELGDSALYLCASSPGTGAAKNIQYFGAGTRLSVL.

This clonotype occurred a few times. J is TRBJ2-2 and V is TRBV4-3; the match to TRBD1 covers 8 bases. The J segment lost 6 bases and the V segment lost 1 base, leaving 4 bases of the junction unmatched. The CDR3 is made up of 15 amino acids. Germline V gene sequence: CDR1 LGHNA, CDR2 YSLEER. CDR3 DNA sequence: TGCGCCAGCAGCCAAGTCGGACAGGGTTCCGGGGAGCTGTTTTTT. Translation: CASSQVGQGSGELFF.

The sample holds a few counts of this clonotype. The CDR3 bases are TGTGCCAGCAGAAGGCCCTCCTACAATGAGCAGTTCTTC. Protein sequence: CASRRPSYNEQFF. The gene calls are TRBV28 and TRBJ2-1; D is unclear. The ends were cut back, 6 bases at V and 0 bases at J, with 6 bases in the middle. This CDR3 has 13 amino acids. CDR1 and CDR2 from the germline V gene are MDHEN and SYDVKM.

In its sample, this clonotype was seen a few times. The rearrangement uses TRBV6-1 and TRBJ2-3; no firm D call. The germline CDR1 and CDR2 sequences are MNHNS and SASEGT. Trimming took off 4 bases at V and 2 bases at J, with 7 bases between the two ends. This CDR3 is 13 amino acids long. The CDR3 spells CASSGQHTDTQYF. As DNA, the CDR3 is TGTGCCAGCAGTGGCCAGCACACAGATACGCAGTATTTT.

The chain combines TRBV7-9 with TRBJ1-1, with D perhaps matching TRBD1 (6 bases). This CDR3 is 16 amino acids long. In germline, CDR1 is SEHNR, CDR2 FQNEAQ (reference sequence). Trimming left V 3 bases short and J 3 bases short, with 17 bases between. The CDR3: CASSFGGRGKDTEAFF. The CDR3 bases are TGTGCCAGCAGCTTCGGTGGGAGGGGGAAGGACACTGAAGCTTTCTTT.

This clonotype came up many times. The chain recombines TRBV24-1 with TRBJ2-2; 8 nucleotides align to TRBD1. The CDR3 loop spans 16 amino acids. The germline V gene has CDR1 KGHDR and CDR2 SFDVKD. Germline trimming cut 3 bases from V and 4 bases from J; bases unmatched to any gene: 6. The CDR3 DNA reads as TGTGCCACCAGTGATCCCGGGACAGGATTCACCGGGGAGCTGTTTTTT. Protein sequence: CATSDPGTGFTGELFF.

The chain carries TRBV24-1 and TRBJ2-2, with D uncertain. Germline loops: CDR1 KGHDR, CDR2 SFDVKD. The length of the CDR3 is 14 residues. Trimming pared 4 bases from V and 6 bases from J, leaving 11 bases between. This chain's CDR3 is CATSESGLAGELFF. DNA for the CDR3: TGTGCCACCAGTGAGTCAGGTCTCGCCGGGGAGCTGTTTTTT.

A few counts support this clonotype. V and J are TRBV4-1 and TRBJ2-1; the D is unclear. Germline V gives CDR1 MGHRA, CDR2 YSYEKL. V was trimmed by 0 bases and J by 12 bases, leaving 9 bases between them. This CDR3 comprises 12 residues. The CDR3, as DNA: TGCGCCAGCAGCCAAGAAGGGCCGGGGCAGTTCTTC. Its translation: CASSQEGPGQFF.

The chain recombines TRBV27 with TRBJ2-5; D could derive from TRBD1 or TRBD2 (5 bases each). This CDR3 is 11 amino acids long. Germline CDR1 is MNHEY and CDR2 is SMNVEV (reference sequence). Trimming pared 0 bases from V and 10 bases from J, leaving 6 bases between. CDR3 DNA sequence: TGTGCCAGCAGTTTATCGGGGGTCCAGTACTTC. This sequence encodes CASSLSGVQYF.